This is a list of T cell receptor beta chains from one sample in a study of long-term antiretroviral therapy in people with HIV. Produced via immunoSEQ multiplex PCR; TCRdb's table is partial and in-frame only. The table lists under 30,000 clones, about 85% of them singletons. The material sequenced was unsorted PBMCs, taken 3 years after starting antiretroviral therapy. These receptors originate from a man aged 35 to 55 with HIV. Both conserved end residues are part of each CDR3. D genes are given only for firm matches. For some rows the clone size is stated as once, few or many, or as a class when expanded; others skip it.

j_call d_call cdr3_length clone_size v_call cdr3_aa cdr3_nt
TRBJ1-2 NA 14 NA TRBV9 CASSAGTGNYGYTF TGTGCCAGCAGCGCCGGGACGGGGAACTATGGCTACACCTTC
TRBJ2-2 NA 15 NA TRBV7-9 CASWGAGRWTGELFF TGTGCCAGTTGGGGGGCAGGAAGGTGGACCGGGGAGCTGTTTTTT
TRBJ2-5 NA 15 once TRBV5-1 CASSLTPGYWETQYF TGCGCCAGCAGCTTGACACCAGGGTATTGGGAGACCCAGTACTTC
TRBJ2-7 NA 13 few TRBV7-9 CASSSWTAYEQYF TGTGCCAGCAGCTCCTGGACTGCATACGAGCAGTACTTC
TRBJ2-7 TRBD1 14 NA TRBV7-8 CASSFSGQGREQYF TGTGCCAGCAGCTTCTCGGGACAGGGGCGGGAGCAGTACTTC
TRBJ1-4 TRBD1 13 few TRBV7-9 CACSPGGNEKLFF TGTGCCTGTTCCCCAGGGGGCAACGAAAAACTGTTTTTT
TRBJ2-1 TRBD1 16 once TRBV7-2 CASSPRQGAAYNEQFF TGTGCCAGCAGCCCCAGACAGGGGGCAGCCTACAATGAGCAGTTCTTC
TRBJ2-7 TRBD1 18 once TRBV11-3 CASSFLTQTNRGSYEQYF TGTGCCAGCAGCTTTCTAACCCAAACGAACAGGGGGTCCTACGAGCAGTACTTC
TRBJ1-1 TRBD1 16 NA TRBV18 CASSPFDRGHNTEAFF TGTGCCAGCTCACCCTTCGACAGGGGGCACAACACTGAAGCTTTCTTT
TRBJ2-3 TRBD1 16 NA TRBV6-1 CASSADRGLGTDTQYF TGTGCCAGCAGTGCCGACAGGGGCCTTGGCACAGATACGCAGTATTTT
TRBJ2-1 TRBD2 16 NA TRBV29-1 CSVEGTSGIPNNEQFF TGCAGCGTTGAAGGGACTAGCGGGATACCGAACAATGAGCAGTTCTTC
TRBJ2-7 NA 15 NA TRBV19 CASRPGWDNTYEQYF TGTGCCAGTAGACCCGGATGGGACAACACCTACGAGCAGTACTTC
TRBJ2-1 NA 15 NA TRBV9 CASSRGGETYNEQFF TGTGCCAGCAGCCGAGGAGGGGAAACCTACAATGAGCAGTTCTTC
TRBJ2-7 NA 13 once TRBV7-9 CASSPQVDYEQYF TGTGCCAGCAGCCCACAGGTCGACTACGAGCAGTACTTC
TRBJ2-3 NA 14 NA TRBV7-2 CASSLESVTDTQYF TGTGCCAGCAGCCTAGAGTCCGTGACAGATACGCAGTATTTT
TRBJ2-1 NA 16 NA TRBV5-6 CASSLGLGWEYNEQFF TGTGCCAGCAGCTTGGGGCTAGGTTGGGAATACAATGAGCAGTTCTTC
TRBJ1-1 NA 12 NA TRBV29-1 CSVSDREDEAFF TGCAGCGTATCGGACAGAGAAGATGAAGCTTTCTTT
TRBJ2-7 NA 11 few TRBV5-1 CASSSHLWTAF TGCGCCAGCAGCTCGCACCTATGGACGGCCTTC
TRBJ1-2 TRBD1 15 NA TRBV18 CASSRGQAHNYGYTF TGTGCCAGCTCACGGGGACAGGCGCATAACTATGGCTACACCTTC
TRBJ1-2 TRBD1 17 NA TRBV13 CASSSETGQGTNYGYTF TGTGCCAGCAGCTCGGAGACAGGGCAGGGGACTAACTATGGCTACACCTTC
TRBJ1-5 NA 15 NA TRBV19 CASSPSAGGDQPQHF TGTGCCAGTAGTCCCTCGGCGGGGGGGGATCAGCCCCAGCATTTT
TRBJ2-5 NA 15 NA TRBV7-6 CASSLSGRPQETQYF TGTGCCAGCAGCTTAAGCGGACGGCCCCAAGAGACCCAGTACTTC
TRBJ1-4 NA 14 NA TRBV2 CAGSRGTTNEKLFF TGTGCCGGGTCTCGAGGAACAACTAATGAAAAACTGTTTTTT
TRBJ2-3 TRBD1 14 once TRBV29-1 CSAPGDRGWDTQYF TGCAGCGCCCCCGGGGACAGGGGTTGGGATACGCAGTATTTT
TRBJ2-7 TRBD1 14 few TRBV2 CASSQTGKPYEQYF TGTGCCAGCAGCCAGACAGGGAAACCCTACGAGCAGTACTTC
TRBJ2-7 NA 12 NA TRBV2 CASSYRLYEQYF TGTGCCAGCAGTTACAGATTATACGAGCAGTACTTC
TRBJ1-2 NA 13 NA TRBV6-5 CASSPVGNYGYTF TGTGCCAGCAGCCCCGTGGGTAACTATGGCTACACCTTC
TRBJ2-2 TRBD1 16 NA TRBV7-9 CASSASGTGNTGELFF TGTGCCAGCAGCGCCTCCGGGACAGGGAACACCGGGGAGCTGTTTTTT
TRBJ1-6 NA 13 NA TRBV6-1 CASSEVTKSPLHF TGTGCCAGCAGTGAAGTCACCAAATCACCCCTCCACTTT
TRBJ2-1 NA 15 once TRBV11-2 CASSFGTRIANEQFF TGTGCCAGCAGCTTCGGGACAAGGATAGCCAATGAGCAGTTCTTC
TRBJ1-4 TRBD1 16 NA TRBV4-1 CASSQGTGATNEKLFF TGCGCCAGCAGCCAAGGGACAGGGGCTACTAATGAAAAACTGTTTTTT